The 5 T cell receptor beta chains in this list originate from one sample, sequenced in a study of OX40 agonist ivuxolimab in advanced cancers. Clones were read by immunoSEQ multiplex PCR, and TCRdb kept only the in-frame ones, dropping some. In the table there are more than 75,000 clones, roughly 80% of which are singletons. The sample was CD4+ or CD8+ T cells sorted from blood, taken in a trial of the OX40 agonist ivuxolimab. The origin of the receptors is an adult with an advanced solid tumor such as melanoma, head and neck, liver or kidney cancer.

The chain recombines TRBV7-2 with TRBJ2-7; D gene uncertain. V dropped 1 base and J dropped 4 bases, with 11 bases sitting between them. The CDR3 runs 14 residues. Germline assignment: CDR1 SGHTA and CDR2 FQGNSA. As DNA, the CDR3 is TGTGCCAGCAGCTTAGGGGCAACTTTATACGAGCAGTACTTC. Translating gives CASSLGATLYEQYF.

This clone has just one count. This sequence joins TRBV15 and TRBJ2-5, with D hard to call. The J call is uncertain, as TRBJ2-7 better fits the DNA end. There are 14 residues in the CDR3. Germline values: CDR1 LNHNV, CDR2 YYDKDF (reference sequence). The CDR3 spells CATSRALGSYEQYF. The CDR3 DNA reads as TGTGCCACCAGCAGAGCCCTGGGATCCTACGAGCAGTACTTC.

The chain is built from TRBV6-5 and TRBJ2-4; tentatively, D is TRBD1 (6 bases). CDR3 size: 15 residues. With 2 bases removed from V and 3 bases from J, the gap between germline ends came to 11 bases. Germline values: CDR1 MNHEY, CDR2 SVGAGI. The CDR3 sequence: CASSYDQGYKNIQYF. CDR3 DNA: TGTGCCAGCAGTTACGATCAGGGGTACAAAAACATTCAGTACTTC.

The chain has TRBV19 and TRBJ2-1, with 7 bases lining up with TRBD2. Germline trimming cut 5 bases from V and 0 bases from J; bases unmatched to any gene: 10. Germline V CDR1 and CDR2: LNHDA, SQIVND (reference sequence). The CDR3 runs 17 residues. CDR3 region: CASSAGLGLSSYNEQFF. CDR3 DNA sequence: TGTGCCAGTAGTGCCGGACTAGGCCTGAGCTCCTACAATGAGCAGTTCTTC.

V and J are TRBV9 and TRBJ2-1, with D perhaps matching TRBD2 (6 bases). Germline CDR1 reads SGDLS; CDR2 reads YYNGEE. This CDR3 contains 15 residues. V lost 2 bases and J lost 0, with 9 bases in between. The DNA for the CDR3 is TGTGCCAGCAGCGTGGAGGGCTTCTCCTACAATGAGCAGTTCTTC. This sequence encodes CASSVEGFSYNEQFF.